The T cell receptor (beta chain) under discussion was sequenced for a study of blood T cell repertoires in COVID-19. Study as a whole: Sources were T cells, B-cell-depleted T cells, or PBMCs; the material itself was cDNA or gDNA.

Libraries were prepared by immunoSEQ multiplex PCR; TCRdb keeps only in-frame clonotypes and omits some of them. The repertoire holds tens of thousands of clones, 84% seen once, with just under 25% in the top ten. Trimming removed 6 bases from V and 4 bases from J; junction bases left unmatched: 8. Germline lookup yields CDR1 SGHTA and CDR2 FQGNSA. The CDR3 spans 15 residues. The TCR was taken from a man aged 55 to 70 with acute or convalescent COVID-19. The sample comprised peripheral blood. The chain has TRBV7-2 and TRBJ2-3, with 9 bases identical to TRBD1. CDR3 amino acids: CASRRLQGASDTQYF. CDR3 nucleotides: TGTGCCAGCAGAAGGCTACAGGGGGCATCAGATACGCAGTATTTT.